One and the same sample provided the 19 T cell receptor beta chains below, sequenced in a study of blood T cells in healthy people across ages. Combining a sample-barcoded 5' primer with a J-beta primer mix, a second PCR ran for roughly 6 to 11 cycles. TCRdb re-analysed the 5' RACE reads in MiXCR, keeping a single row per CDR3 protein. Of around 1.1 million distinct CDR3 sequences listed, around two fifths are singletons. The material sequenced was blood. These receptors were taken from a young man in good health.

This chain joins TRBV10-3 and TRBJ1-1; D unresolved. The V and J ends lost 4 bases and 5 bases respectively, with 8 bases between them. Germline V gene sequence: CDR1 ENHRY, CDR2 SYGVKD. There are 12 residues in the CDR3. This CDR3 is CAISAGRTEAFF. Written as DNA, the CDR3 is TGTGCCATCAGTGCTGGGCGGACTGAAGCTTTCTTT.

The rearrangement links TRBV6-2 or TRBV6-3 to TRBJ1-6; unclear D gene. The germline gives CDR1 MNHEY, CDR2 SVGEGT. The CDR3 has 14 amino acids. Trimming stripped 11 bases from V and 4 bases from J, with 15 bases between. CDR3 sequence (DNA): TGTGCCTCAACGGGGTCCGCATATAATTCACCCCTCCACTTT. Translating gives CASTGSAYNSPLHF.

The genes are TRBV28 and TRBJ1-6; TRBD1 matches at 8 bases. The CDR3 consists of 15 residues. Per germline, CDR1 MDHEN and CDR2 SYDVKM. V lost 5 bases and J lost 5; bases outside the gene matches: 5. CDR3 coding DNA: TGTGCCAGCAGTCCGGTGGACAGGGATAATTCACCCCTCCACTTT. Translated: CASSPVDRDNSPLHF.

This chain uses TRBV6-4 with TRBJ2-1, with 15 bases aligning to TRBD2. The CDR3 has 16 residues. Germline assignment: CDR1 MRHNA and CDR2 SNTAGT. V lost 4 bases to trimming and J lost 6 bases; unmatched junction nucleotides: 4. The CDR3 region has the DNA TGTGCCAGCAGTGGGACTAGCGGGGGGGCCGTCAATGAGCAGTTCTTC. Translating gives CASSGTSGGAVNEQFF.

This clonotype was counted between two and nine times. This sequence joins TRBV9 and TRBJ2-5; TRBD1 agrees at 7 bases. With V trimmed by 3 bases and J by 4 bases, 6 bases remained unmatched. The CDR3 consists of 14 residues. Germline V gene lookup returns CDR1 SGDLS and CDR2 YYNGEE. CDR3 nucleotides: TGTGCCAGCAGCGCCGAGGGGGCGGGAGAGACCCAGTACTTC. It specifies CASSAEGAGETQYF. The variable domain in full, with the rest retrieved from reference TRBV9 and TRBJ2-5, is DSGVTQTPKHLITATGQRVTLRCSPRSGDLSVYWYQQSLDQGLQFLIQYYNGEERAKGNILERFSAQQFPDLHSELNLSSLELGDSALYFCASSAEGAGETQYFGPGTRLLVL.

This clonotype was seen more than once but under ten times. The chain recombines TRBV12-3 or TRBV12-4 with TRBJ2-1; D is unresolved. The CDR3 has 14 amino acids. The V and J ends lost 7 bases and 6 bases respectively, with 16 bases between them. DNA for the CDR3: TGTGCCAGCACCCCAGTGGGAATTATCAATGAGCAGTTCTTC. It specifies CASTPVGIINEQFF.

This chain uses TRBV6-2 or TRBV6-3 with TRBJ2-3, with no clear D. The CDR3 has 15 residues. The germline V gene encodes CDR1 MNHEY and CDR2 SVGEGT. Trimming took off 7 bases at V and 2 bases at J, with 16 bases between the two ends. CDR3 residues: CASTFDSAATDTQYF. The CDR3, as DNA: TGTGCCAGCACCTTCGACTCGGCGGCCACAGATACGCAGTATTTT.

This rearrangement joins TRBV7-2 to TRBJ2-1; 13 bases agree with TRBD2. The DNA end lines up better with TRBJ2-7; the J call may be wrong. The CDR3 has 17 residues. CDR1 is SGHTA and CDR2 is FQGNSA in the germline V gene. CDR3 DNA: TGTGCCAGCAGCGCGAGACTAGCGGGGGGATTATACAATGAGCAGTACTTC. Translation gives CASSARLAGGLYNEQYF.

Turning to this clonotype: At one boundary the junction diverges from the germline segment, which might be a read error. The chain recombines TRBV7-8 with TRBJ2-6; unclear D gene. CDR3 length: 16 residues. Germline assignment: CDR1 SGHVS and CDR2 FQNEAQ. CDR3 region: CAGSLVGSSGANVLTF. In DNA form, the CDR3 reads TGTGCCGGCAGCTTAGTTGGGTCATCTGGGGCCAACGTCCTGACTTTC.

This clonotype appeared a few times. The genes are TRBV25-1 and TRBJ2-4; TRBD1 aligns across 7 bases. The CDR3 is 18 residues long. CDR1 and CDR2 from the germline V gene are MGHDK and SYGVNS. The V segment lost 4 bases and the J segment 0 bases; nucleotides outside the gene matches: 12. CDR3 coding DNA: TGTGCCAGCAGTGGAGCACAGGGGCGAGCCCTAGCCAAAAACATTCAGTACTTC. Translation gives CASSGAQGRALAKNIQYF. Using reference TRBV25-1 and TRBJ2-4 for the parts outside the CDR3, the full variable domain is EADIYQTPRYLVIGTGKKITLECSQTMGHDKMYWYQQDPGMELHLIHYSYGVNSTEKGDLSSESTVSRIRTEHFPLTLESARPSHTSQYLCASSGAQGRALAKNIQYFGAGTRLSVL.

This clonotype occurred once. Given a much more abundant clone one base away, this may be a read error. V usage is TRBV20-1 and J usage is TRBJ2-5; 8 bases align to TRBD2. Unmatched junction bases numbered 8, after V lost 3 bases and J lost 11 bases. The CDR3 is 12 residues long. From germline, CDR1 is DFQATT and CDR2 SNEGSKA (reference sequence). Here the CDR3 reads CSASGGGNEQYF. In DNA form, the CDR3 reads TGCAGTGCTAGCGGGGGGGGCAATGAGCAGTACTTC.

The chain combines TRBV24-1 with TRBJ2-3; 13 positions agree with TRBD2. This CDR3 spans 17 amino acids. Germline V gene sequence: CDR1 KGHDR, CDR2 SFDVKD. The V and J ends lost 2 bases and 6 bases, in that order; junction bases with no gene match: 7. CDR3 coding DNA: TGTGCCACCAGTGATTCCTCACTAGCGGGGGGGTCGGATACGCAGTATTTT. Its translation: CATSDSSLAGGSDTQYF.

The chain carries TRBV5-1 and TRBJ1-4; D is unresolved. V lost 2 bases to trimming and J lost 1 base, with 9 bases between them. The CDR3 contains 15 residues. Germline V lookup: CDR1 SGHRS, CDR2 YFSETQ. CDR3 nucleotide sequence: TGCGCCAGCAGCTTTGACGGTAGAACTAATGAAAAACTGTTTTTT. It is translated as CASSFDGRTNEKLFF.

The rearrangement joins TRBV4-2 to TRBJ1-1; the D gene is possibly TRBD1 (6 bases). Germline loops: CDR1 LGHNA, CDR2 YNFKEQ. Trimming took 5 bases from V and 2 from J, leaving 15 bases between them. The CDR3 contains 15 residues. CDR3 amino acids: CASSNTGRTNTEAFF. DNA for the CDR3: TGTGCCAGCAGCAACACAGGGCGCACAAACACTGAAGCTTTCTTT.

As to this clonotype: The junction departs from the called germline gene at one end, perhaps through a read error. The gene calls are TRBV5-1 and TRBJ2-3, with 7 bases lining up with TRBD2. Germline CDR1 reads SGHRS; CDR2 reads YFSETQ. The CDR3 sequence is 16 residues long. CDR3 DNA sequence: TGCGCCAGCGGCTTGTCGGCGGGGGTGGACACAGATACGCAGTATTTT. Translating gives CASGLSAGVDTDTQYF.

CDR3 sequence reads: CASSPPISEETQFF. In nucleotides, the CDR3 is TGTGCCAGCTCACCACCGATATCGGAAGAGACCCAGTTCTTC. The chain combines TRBV18 with TRBJ2-1; the D is unclear. There are 14 residues in the CDR3. The V gene's germline CDR1 is KGHSH and CDR2 LQKENI. The V end was cut by 0 bases, the J end by 13 bases, with 16 bases between.

In this sample, this clonotype turned up once. The junction departs from the called germline gene at one end, perhaps through a read error. The rearrangement uses TRBV9 and TRBJ2-1; a weak D match, TRBD1 (6 bases). This CDR3 comprises 15 residues. The V gene's germline CDR1 is SGDLS and CDR2 YYNGEE. CDR3: CASSVVTGLYNERFF. The CDR3 coding sequence is TGTGCCAGCAGCGTAGTTACAGGGCTTTACAATGAGCGGTTCTTC.

Only a few counts were recorded for this clonotype. V and J are TRBV7-2 and TRBJ2-7; D is unresolved. Germline V gives CDR1 SGHTA, CDR2 FQGNSA. The CDR3 is 13 amino acids. V lost 4 bases, J lost 1 base, and 8 bases lay in between. The CDR3 DNA reads TGTGCCAGCAGCTCTGCGGCTTCCTACGAGCAGTACTTC. It yields the protein CASSSAASYEQYF. Supplemented by reference TRBV7-2 and TRBJ2-7, the full variable domain reads GAGVSQSPSNKVTEKGKDVELRCDPISGHTALYWYRQSLGQGLEFLIYFQGNSAPDKSGLPSDRFSAERTGGSVSTLTIQRTQQEDSAVYLCASSSAASYEQYFGPGTRLTVT.

This chain connects TRBV12-3 or TRBV12-4 to TRBJ1-1, with D perhaps TRBD1 (5 bases). V lost 1 base, J lost 5 bases, and 17 bases lay in between. The CDR3 extends over 16 amino acids. The CDR3 is CASSLVIRGGRTEAFF. In DNA form, the CDR3 reads TGTGCCAGCAGTTTAGTGATTAGGGGTGGACGTACTGAAGCTTTCTTT.